This T cell receptor beta chain was identified during a study of Ad26.COV2.S vaccination and SARS-CoV-2 variants (dated by TCRdb to the early 2020s). A note on the overall study: Vaccine-arm donors were drawn from COV1001, a multicentre, randomized, double-blind, placebo-controlled phase I-IIa trial of Ad26.COV2.S in healthy adults. Trial participants were randomized into five groups of five: low-dose or high-dose Ad26.COV2.S given once or twice, or placebo on both occasions. TCRbeta repertoire sequencing served as the tool for gauging how specific and how broad the SARS-CoV-2-reactive T cell receptors were following Ad26.COV2.S vaccination. Blinding of investigators to trial group allocation was maintained during experiments and outcome assessment. A total of around 32 samples were included in the TCR-sequenced set, comprising about 20 Ad26.COV2.S vaccine recipients, 5 placebo recipients and 8 SARS-CoV-2 convalescent individuals. Dosing of Ad26.COV2.S was intramuscular, at either 5x10^10 or 1x10^11 viral particles, delivered as one shot or as two shots spaced 56 days apart. The paper as a whole reports these results and caveats: Vaccine and placebo recipients had similar non-spike TCR breadth, a finding consistent with the vaccine containing only spike. After vaccination, spike-specific CD8+ and CD4+ T cell responses were reported to show substantial breadth. The authors noted that total T cell responses may have been underestimated by the TCR breadth and depth analyses. Spike-specific TCR breadth was higher in Ad26.COV2.S recipients than in placebo recipients (P = 0.0014). The study lacked the statistical power to compare responses across vaccine doses or regimens.

In the case of this clone: Its antigen is currently not known. Qualities for individual bases were not recorded, and no much larger clone is one base off.

The immunoSEQ Assay was used to sequence TCRbeta CDR3 regions. After extraction, genomic DNA underwent amplification by bias-controlled multiplex PCR, followed by high-throughput sequencing. As for the original processing: To quantify the absolute abundance of every unique TCRbeta CDR3 region, sequences were collapsed and filtered. T cell fraction was estimated by normalizing TCRbeta template counts to usable DNA, which was measured by amplifying reference genes present in all nucleated cells. Repertoire TCRs were annotated as SARS-CoV-2-specific by exact matching of V gene, CDR3 amino acid sequence and J gene to a known reactive TCR set. The reference SARS-CoV-2 TCR set came from MIRA and was filtered for enrichment in COVID-19-positive ImmuneCODE repertoires, removing public or cross-reactive TCRs. Using the MIRA antigens, annotated TCRs were further analysed by specific ORF or by position within an ORF. Breadth was defined as annotated unique rearrangements over total unique productive rearrangements; depth was the summed frequency of those rearrangements. Two-sided Wilcoxon rank-sum tests were applied when comparing TCR breadth between groups. TCRdb obtained this table from immuneACCESS and retained in-frame rearrangements with V and J assigned. These tables miss some clones; where compared with another copy, unresolved V genes account for less than half of the shortfall, and the remainder is unexplained. The DNA was the basis for D and trimming; V, J and clone size are from that table. Counted in this sample were roughly 270,000 clones; around 87% of them appeared once. The top ten clonotypes cover 3% to 4% of the sample.

CDR1 and CDR2 (SGHRS, YFSETQ) derive from the germline V gene. At the junction V is shortened by 0 bases and J by 0 bases, with 6 bases in between. The CDR3 has 14 amino acids, counting the end cysteine and phenylalanine. Only the CDR3 region is kept as DNA, spanning 42 bases read in frame from base 1. Per the publication, the treatment or condition label means: about 20 received Ad26.COV2.S at low or high dose, single or two shots; 5 received placebo; per-sample allocation not given. Repertoires of vaccine and placebo recipients were sequenced from samples collected on day 63 after the first injection. Between 29 July and 7 August 2020, Cohort 1b enrolled 25 adults aged 18-55 years at one site in Boston, USA. Ad26.COV2.S was a replication-incompetent adenovirus type 26 vector expressing a prefusion-stabilized SARS-CoV-2 spike protein from the original Wuhan strain.

This TCR derives from a person aged 18-60 years who received the Ad26.COV2.S COVID-19 vaccine or a placebo. The starting material was peripheral blood, obtained in a trial of Ad26.COV2.S vaccine versus placebo. Recombination connected TRBV5-1 to TRBJ1-2, with no D gene named confidently. The nucleotide sequence is TGCGCCAGCAGCTTGGAACCTCCTAACTATGGCTACACCTTC. This gives the protein CASSLEPPNYGYTF.